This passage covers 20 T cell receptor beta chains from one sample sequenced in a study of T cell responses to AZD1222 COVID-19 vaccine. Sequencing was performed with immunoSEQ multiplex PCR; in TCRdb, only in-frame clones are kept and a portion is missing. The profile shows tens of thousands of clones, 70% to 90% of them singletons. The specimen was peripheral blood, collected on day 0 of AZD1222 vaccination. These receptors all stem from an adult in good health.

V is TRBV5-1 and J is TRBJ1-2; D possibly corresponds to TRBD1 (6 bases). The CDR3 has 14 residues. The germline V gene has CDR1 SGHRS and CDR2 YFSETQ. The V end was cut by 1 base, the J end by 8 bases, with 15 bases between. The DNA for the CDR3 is TGCGCCAGCAGCTTGATACAGGGTTCGTACGGCTACACCTTC. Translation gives CASSLIQGSYGYTF.

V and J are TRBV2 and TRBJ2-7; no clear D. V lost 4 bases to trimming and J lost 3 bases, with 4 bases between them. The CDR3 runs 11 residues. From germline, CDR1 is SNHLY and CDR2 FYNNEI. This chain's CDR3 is CASSVRYEQYF. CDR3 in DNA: TGTGCCAGCAGTGTCCGCTACGAGCAGTACTTC.

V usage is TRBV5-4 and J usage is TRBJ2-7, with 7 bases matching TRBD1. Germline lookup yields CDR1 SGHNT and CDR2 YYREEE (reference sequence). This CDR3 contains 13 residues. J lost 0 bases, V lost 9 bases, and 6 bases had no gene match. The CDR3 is CATATGSSYEQYF. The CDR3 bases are TGTGCCACCGCGACAGGGAGCTCCTACGAGCAGTACTTC.

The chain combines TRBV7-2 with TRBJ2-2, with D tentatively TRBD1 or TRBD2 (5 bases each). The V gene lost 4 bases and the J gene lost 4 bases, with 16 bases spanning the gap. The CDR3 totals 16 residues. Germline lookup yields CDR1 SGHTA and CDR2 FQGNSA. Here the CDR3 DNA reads TGTGCCAGCAGCTCGCAAGGGACCGCTCCCACCGGGGAGCTGTTTTTT. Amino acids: CASSSQGTAPTGELFF.

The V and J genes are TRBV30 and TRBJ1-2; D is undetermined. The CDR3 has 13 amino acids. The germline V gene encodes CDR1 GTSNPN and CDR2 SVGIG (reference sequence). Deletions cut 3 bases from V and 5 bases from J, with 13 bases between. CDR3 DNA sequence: TGTGCCTGGAGCAGGTGGTCTACATATGGCTACACCTTC. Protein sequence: CAWSRWSTYGYTF.

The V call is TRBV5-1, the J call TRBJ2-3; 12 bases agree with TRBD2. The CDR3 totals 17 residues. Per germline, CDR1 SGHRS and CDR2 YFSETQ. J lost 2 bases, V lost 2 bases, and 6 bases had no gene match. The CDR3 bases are TGCGCCAGCAGCTTATCATCTAGCGGGAGGGCCACAGATACGCAGTATTTT. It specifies CASSLSSSGRATDTQYF. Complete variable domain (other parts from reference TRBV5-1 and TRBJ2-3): KAGVTQTPRYLIKTRGQQVTLSCSPISGHRSVSWYQQTPGQGLQFLFEYFSETQRNKGNFPGRFSGRQFSNSRSEMNVSTLELGDSALYLCASSLSSSGRATDTQYFGPGTRLTVL.

DNA for the CDR3: TGTGCCAGCAGCCCCGTGGTTAGCTCCTACAATGAGCAGTTCTTC. Translation gives CASSPVVSSYNEQFF. The V gene is TRBV3-1 (or the pseudogene TRBV3-2), the J gene TRBJ2-1; D gene ambiguous. CDR1 is LGHDT and CDR2 is YNNKEL in the germline V gene (reference sequence). The CDR3 runs to 15 residues. Trimming stripped 4 bases from V and 0 bases from J, with 10 bases between.

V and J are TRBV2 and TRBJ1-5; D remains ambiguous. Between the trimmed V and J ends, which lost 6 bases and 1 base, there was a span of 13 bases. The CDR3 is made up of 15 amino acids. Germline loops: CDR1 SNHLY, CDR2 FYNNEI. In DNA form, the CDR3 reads TGTGCCAGCAGCACCCCCGTGGGCAGCAATCAGCCCCAGCATTTT. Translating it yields CASSTPVGSNQPQHF. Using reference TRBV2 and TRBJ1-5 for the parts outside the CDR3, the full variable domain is EPEVTQTPSHQVTQMGQEVILRCVPISNHLYFYWYRQILGQKVEFLVSFYNNEISEKSEIFDDQFSVERPDGSNFTLKIRSTKLEDSAMYFCASSTPVGSNQPQHFGDGTRLSIL.

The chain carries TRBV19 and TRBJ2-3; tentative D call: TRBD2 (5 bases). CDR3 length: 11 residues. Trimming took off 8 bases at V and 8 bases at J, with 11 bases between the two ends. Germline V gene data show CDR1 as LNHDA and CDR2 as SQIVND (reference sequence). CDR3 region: CASSLGLTQYF. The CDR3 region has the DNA TGTGCCAGTTCGTTAGGACTTACGCAGTATTTT.

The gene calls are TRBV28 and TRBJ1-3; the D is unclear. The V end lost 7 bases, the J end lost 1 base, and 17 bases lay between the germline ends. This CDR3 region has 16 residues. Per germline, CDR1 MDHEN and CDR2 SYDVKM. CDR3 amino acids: CASNPGSVPSGNTIYF. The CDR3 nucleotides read TGTGCCAGCAACCCAGGCAGCGTCCCTTCTGGAAACACCATATATTTT.

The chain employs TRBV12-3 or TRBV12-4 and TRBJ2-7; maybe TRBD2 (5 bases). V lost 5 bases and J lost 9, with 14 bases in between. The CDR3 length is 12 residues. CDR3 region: CASSTTGFGQYF. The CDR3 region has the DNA TGTGCCAGCAGTACCACGGGATTCGGGCAGTACTTC.

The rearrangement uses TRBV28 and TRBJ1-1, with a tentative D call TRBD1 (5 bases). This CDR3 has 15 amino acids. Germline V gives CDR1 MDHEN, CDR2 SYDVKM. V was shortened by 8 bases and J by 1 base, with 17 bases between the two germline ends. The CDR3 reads CASRPPEGRNTEAFF. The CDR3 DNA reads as TGTGCCAGCCGCCCGCCGGAGGGACGGAACACTGAAGCTTTCTTT.

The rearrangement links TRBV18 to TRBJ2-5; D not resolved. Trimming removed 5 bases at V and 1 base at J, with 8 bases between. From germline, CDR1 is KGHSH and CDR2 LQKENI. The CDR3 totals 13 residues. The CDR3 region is CASSTRTQETQYF. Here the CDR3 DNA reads TGTGCCAGCTCAACACGAACCCAAGAGACCCAGTACTTC. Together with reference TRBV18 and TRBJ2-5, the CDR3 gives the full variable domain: NAGVMQNPRHLVRRRGQEARLRCSPMKGHSHVYWYRQLPEEGLKFMVYLQKENIIDESGMPKERFSAEFPKEGPSILRIQQVVRGDSAAYFCASSTRTQETQYFGPGTRLLVL.

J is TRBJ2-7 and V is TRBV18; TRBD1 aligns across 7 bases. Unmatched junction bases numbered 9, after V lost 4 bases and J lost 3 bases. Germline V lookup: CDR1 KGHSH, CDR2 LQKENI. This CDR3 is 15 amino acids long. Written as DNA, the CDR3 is TGTGCCAGCTCACGCACGGGACAGAGATACTACGAGCAGTACTTC. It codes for CASSRTGQRYYEQYF.

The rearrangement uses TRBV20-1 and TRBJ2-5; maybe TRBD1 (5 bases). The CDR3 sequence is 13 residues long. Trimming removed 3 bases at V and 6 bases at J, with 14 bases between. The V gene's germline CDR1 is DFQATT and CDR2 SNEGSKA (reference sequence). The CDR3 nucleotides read TGCAGTGCTAGTGTGGCAGGGAAAAAGACCCAGTACTTC. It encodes CSASVAGKKTQYF.

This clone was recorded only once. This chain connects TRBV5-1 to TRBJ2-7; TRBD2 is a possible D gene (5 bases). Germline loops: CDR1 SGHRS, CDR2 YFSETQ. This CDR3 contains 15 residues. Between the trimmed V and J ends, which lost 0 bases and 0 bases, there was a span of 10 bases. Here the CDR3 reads CASSLGGLPSYEQYF. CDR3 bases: TGCGCCAGCAGCTTGGGAGGACTGCCCTCCTACGAGCAGTACTTC.

The DNA of the CDR3 is TGTGCCGTCGCCGGGTTGGCCGGAAACACCATATATTTT. This translates into CAVAGLAGNTIYF. V is TRBV6-5 and J is TRBJ1-3; D unresolved. Germline CDR1 reads MNHEY; CDR2 reads SVGAGI. The CDR3 runs to 13 residues. Between the trimmed V and J ends, which lost 11 bases and 4 bases, there was a span of 15 bases.

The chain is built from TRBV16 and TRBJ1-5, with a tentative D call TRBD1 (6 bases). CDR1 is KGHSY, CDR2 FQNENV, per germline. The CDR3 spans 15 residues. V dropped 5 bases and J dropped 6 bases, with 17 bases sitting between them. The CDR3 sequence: CASSSDRPGGQPQHF. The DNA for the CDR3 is TGTGCCAGCAGCTCAGACAGGCCAGGCGGTCAGCCCCAGCATTTT.

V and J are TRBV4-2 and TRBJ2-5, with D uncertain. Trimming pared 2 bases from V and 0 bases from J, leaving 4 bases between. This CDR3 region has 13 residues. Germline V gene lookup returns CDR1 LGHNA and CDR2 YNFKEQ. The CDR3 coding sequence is TGTGCCAGCAGCCAACTGTACCAAGAGACCCAGTACTTC. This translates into CASSQLYQETQYF.

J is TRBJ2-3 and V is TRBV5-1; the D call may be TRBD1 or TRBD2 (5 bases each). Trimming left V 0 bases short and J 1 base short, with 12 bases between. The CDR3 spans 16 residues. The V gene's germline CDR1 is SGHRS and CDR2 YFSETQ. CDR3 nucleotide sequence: TGCGCCAGCAGCTTGGGAGGGGCATTGGGCACAGATACGCAGTATTTT. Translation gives CASSLGGALGTDTQYF. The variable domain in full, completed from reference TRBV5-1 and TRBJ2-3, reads KAGVTQTPRYLIKTRGQQVTLSCSPISGHRSVSWYQQTPGQGLQFLFEYFSETQRNKGNFPGRFSGRQFSNSRSEMNVSTLELGDSALYLCASSLGGALGTDTQYFGPGTRLTVL.